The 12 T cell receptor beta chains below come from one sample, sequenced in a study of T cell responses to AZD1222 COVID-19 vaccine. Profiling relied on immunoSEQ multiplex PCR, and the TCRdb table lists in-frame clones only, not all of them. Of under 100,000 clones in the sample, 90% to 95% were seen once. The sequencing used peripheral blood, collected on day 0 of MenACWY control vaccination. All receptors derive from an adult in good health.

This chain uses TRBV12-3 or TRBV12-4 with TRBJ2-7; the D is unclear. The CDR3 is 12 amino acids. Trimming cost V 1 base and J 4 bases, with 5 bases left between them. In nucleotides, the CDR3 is TGTGCCAGCAGTTTAGAGCAGTACGAGCAGTACTTC. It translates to CASSLEQYEQYF.

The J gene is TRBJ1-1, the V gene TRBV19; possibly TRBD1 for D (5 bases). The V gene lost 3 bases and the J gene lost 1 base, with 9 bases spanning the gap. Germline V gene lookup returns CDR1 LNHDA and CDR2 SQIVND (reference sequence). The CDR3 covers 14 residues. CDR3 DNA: TGTGCCAGTAGTATTCAGGGAGCGAACACTGAAGCTTTCTTT. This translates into CASSIQGANTEAFF.

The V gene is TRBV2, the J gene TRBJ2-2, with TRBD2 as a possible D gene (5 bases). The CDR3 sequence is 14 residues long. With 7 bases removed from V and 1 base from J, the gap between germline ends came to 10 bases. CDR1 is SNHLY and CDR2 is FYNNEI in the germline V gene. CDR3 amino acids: CASTPGRNTGELFF. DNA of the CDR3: TGTGCCAGCACACCGGGAAGGAACACCGGGGAGCTGTTTTTT.

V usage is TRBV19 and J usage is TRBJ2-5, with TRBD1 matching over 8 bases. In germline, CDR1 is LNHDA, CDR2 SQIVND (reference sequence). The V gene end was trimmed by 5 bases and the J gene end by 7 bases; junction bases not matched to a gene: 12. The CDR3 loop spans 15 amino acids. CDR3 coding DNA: TGTGCCAGTAGTGAGGACAGGGAAGTTTTCGTGACCCAGTACTTC. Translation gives CASSEDREVFVTQYF.

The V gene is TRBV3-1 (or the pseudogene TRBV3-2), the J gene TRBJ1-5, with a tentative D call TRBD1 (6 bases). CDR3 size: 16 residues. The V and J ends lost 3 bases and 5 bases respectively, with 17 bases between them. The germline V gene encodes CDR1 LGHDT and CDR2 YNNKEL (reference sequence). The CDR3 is CASSQTQGGWDQPQHF. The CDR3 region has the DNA TGTGCCAGCAGCCAGACACAGGGAGGTTGGGATCAGCCCCAGCATTTT.

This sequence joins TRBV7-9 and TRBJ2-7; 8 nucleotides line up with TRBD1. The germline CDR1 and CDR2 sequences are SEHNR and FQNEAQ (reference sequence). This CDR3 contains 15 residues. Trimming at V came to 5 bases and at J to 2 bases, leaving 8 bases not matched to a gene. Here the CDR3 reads CASSITGTGTYEQYF. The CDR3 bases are TGTGCCAGCAGCATAACCGGGACAGGCACCTACGAGCAGTACTTC.

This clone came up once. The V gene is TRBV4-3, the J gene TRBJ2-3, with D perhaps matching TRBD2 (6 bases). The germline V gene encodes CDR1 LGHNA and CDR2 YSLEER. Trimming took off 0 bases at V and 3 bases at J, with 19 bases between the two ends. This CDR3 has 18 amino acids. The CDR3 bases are TGCGCCAGCAGCCAAGAGTTTTCTGCGGGGTACACGACAGATACGCAGTATTTT. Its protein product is CASSQEFSAGYTTDTQYF.

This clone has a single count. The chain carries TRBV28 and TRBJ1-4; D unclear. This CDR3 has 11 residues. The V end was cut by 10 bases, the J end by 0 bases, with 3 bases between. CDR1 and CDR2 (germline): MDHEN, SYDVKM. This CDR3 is CATSTNEKLFF. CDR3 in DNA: TGTGCCACCTCAACTAATGAAAAACTGTTTTTT.

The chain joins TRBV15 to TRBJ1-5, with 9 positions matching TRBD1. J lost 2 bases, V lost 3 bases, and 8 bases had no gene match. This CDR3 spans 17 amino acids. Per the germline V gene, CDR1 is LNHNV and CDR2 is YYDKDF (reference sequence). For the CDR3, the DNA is TGTGCCACCAGCAGGGATAGTACAGGGGGCCGCAATCAGCCCCAGCATTTT. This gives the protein CATSRDSTGGRNQPQHF.

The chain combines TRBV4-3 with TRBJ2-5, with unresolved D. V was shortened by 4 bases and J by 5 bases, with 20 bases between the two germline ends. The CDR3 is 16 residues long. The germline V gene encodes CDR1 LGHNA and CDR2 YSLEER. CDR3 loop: CASSPQDSQRWETQYF. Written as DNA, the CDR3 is TGCGCCAGCAGCCCACAAGATAGCCAGCGTTGGGAGACCCAGTACTTC.

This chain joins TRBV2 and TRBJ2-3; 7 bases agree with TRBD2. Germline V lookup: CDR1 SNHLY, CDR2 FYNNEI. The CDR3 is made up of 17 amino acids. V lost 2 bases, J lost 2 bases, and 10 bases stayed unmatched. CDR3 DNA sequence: TGTGCCAGCAGTGAAAGAGGACTAGGCCAAACCACAGATACGCAGTATTTT. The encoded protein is CASSERGLGQTTDTQYF.

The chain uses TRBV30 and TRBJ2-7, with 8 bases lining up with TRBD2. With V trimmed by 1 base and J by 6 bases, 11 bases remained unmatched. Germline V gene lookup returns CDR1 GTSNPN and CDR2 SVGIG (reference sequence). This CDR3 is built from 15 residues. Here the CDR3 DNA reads TGTGCCTGGAGTGGAGTAAAGGGACTAGGGGCCGAGCAGTACTTC. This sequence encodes CAWSGVKGLGAEQYF.